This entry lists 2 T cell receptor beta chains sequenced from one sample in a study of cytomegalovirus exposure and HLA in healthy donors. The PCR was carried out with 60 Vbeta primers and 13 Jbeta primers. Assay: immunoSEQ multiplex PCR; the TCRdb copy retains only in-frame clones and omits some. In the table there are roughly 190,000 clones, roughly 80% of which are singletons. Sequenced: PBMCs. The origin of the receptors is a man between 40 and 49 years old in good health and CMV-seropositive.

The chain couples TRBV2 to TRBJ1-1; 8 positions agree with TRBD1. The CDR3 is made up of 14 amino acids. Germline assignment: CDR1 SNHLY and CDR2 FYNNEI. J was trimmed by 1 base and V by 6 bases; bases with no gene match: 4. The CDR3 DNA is TGTGCCAGCAGGGACAGGGCCGGGAACACTGAAGCTTTCTTT. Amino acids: CASRDRAGNTEAFF.

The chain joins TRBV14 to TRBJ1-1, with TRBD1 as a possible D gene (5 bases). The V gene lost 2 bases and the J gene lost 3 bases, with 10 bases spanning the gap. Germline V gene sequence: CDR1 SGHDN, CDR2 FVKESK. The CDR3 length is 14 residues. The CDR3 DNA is TGTGCCAGCAGCCAAACAGGTGGGGACACTGAAGCTTTCTTT. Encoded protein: CASSQTGGDTEAFF.